The 18 T cell receptor beta chains listed next were all sequenced from one sample in a study of human T cells and chemical hapten exposure. Time point: pre-sensitization, week 0. Treatment given: therapeutic diphenylcyclopropenone sensitization with weekly scalp DPC. TCRdb independently ran MiXCR on the RACE reads; one entry per CDR3 protein. The sample shows about 300,000 distinct CDR3 sequences, about 5% of them seen only once. Sequencing was performed on whole blood, taken in connection with sensitization to the hapten diphenylcyclopropenone (DPC). Receptors were obtained from a woman under 30 with alopecia areata. Some clones in this sample may be carry-over from other donors' samples.

This clonotype was observed many times. This chain uses TRBV5-6 with TRBJ1-2; 8 bases fit TRBD1. CDR1 SGHDT and CDR2 YYEEEE come from the germline V gene. V lost 4 bases, J lost 5 bases, and 4 bases stayed unmatched. The CDR3 extends over 13 amino acids. The CDR3 nucleotides are TGTGCCAGCAGCCGGACAGGGACATATGGCTACACCTTC. It specifies CASSRTGTYGYTF.

There are many counts of this clonotype. The chain recombines TRBV10-3 with TRBJ2-7; D may be TRBD2 (5 bases). Trimming took off 7 bases at V and 0 bases at J, with 10 bases between the two ends. Germline CDR1 reads ENHRY; CDR2 reads SYGVKD. The CDR3 is 13 residues long. CDR3 region: CAITAEASYEQYF. CDR3 DNA: TGTGCCATCACTGCGGAGGCCTCCTACGAGCAGTACTTC.

The rearrangement joins TRBV2 to TRBJ2-5, with 11 bases identical to TRBD1. Germline CDR1 reads SNHLY; CDR2 reads FYNNEI. The CDR3 contains 14 residues. The trim removed 5 bases at V and 4 bases at J, leaving 3 bases unmatched. In DNA form, the CDR3 reads TGTGCCAGCAGTTGGACAGGGGGCGCAGAGACCCAGTACTTC. Its protein product is CASSWTGGAETQYF.

At least ten counts were recorded for this clonotype. The chain combines TRBV7-2 with TRBJ2-6, with no clear D. Trimming pared 5 bases from V and 1 base from J, leaving 3 bases between. The CDR3 has 13 amino acids. Per the germline V gene, CDR1 is SGHTA and CDR2 is FQGNSA. As DNA, the CDR3 is TGTGCCAGCAGCGTATCTGGGGCCAACGTCCTGACTTTC. It translates to CASSVSGANVLTF. Combining the CDR3 with reference TRBV7-2 and TRBJ2-6 gives the whole variable domain GAGVSQSPSNKVTEKGKDVELRCDPISGHTALYWYRQSLGQGLEFLIYFQGNSAPDKSGLPSDRFSAERTGGSVSTLTIQRTQQEDSAVYLCASSVSGANVLTFGAGSRLTVL.

This clonotype was seen many times. As DNA, the CDR3 is TGTGCCAGCAGCCGGGAGGTGAATGAGCAGTTCTTC. It specifies CASSREVNEQFF. The gene calls are TRBV5-6 and TRBJ2-1; 7 bases match TRBD2. V was pared by 4 bases and J by 7 bases, with 2 bases of the junction left unmatched. Looked up from germline, CDR1 is SGHDT and CDR2 is YYEEEE. This CDR3 has 12 amino acids. The full variable domain, completed using reference TRBV5-6 and TRBJ2-1, is DAGVTQSPTHLIKTRGQQVTLRCSPKSGHDTVSWYQQALGQGPQFIFQYYEEEERQRGNFPDRFSGHQFPNYSSELNVNALLLGDSALYLCASSREVNEQFFGPGTRLTVL.

This chain links TRBV27 with TRBJ1-1; D may be TRBD1 (5 bases). Germline V lookup: CDR1 MNHEY, CDR2 SMNVEV (reference sequence). The V end was cut by 6 bases, the J end by 7 bases, with 15 bases between. CDR3 length: 13 amino acids. CDR3 residues: CASRKDSKLEAFF. CDR3 DNA sequence: TGTGCCAGCAGGAAAGACAGTAAACTTGAAGCTTTCTTT.

J is TRBJ2-5 and V is TRBV6-2 or TRBV6-3; weak D call: TRBD2 (5 bases). The CDR3 runs to 11 residues. Trimming removed 8 bases at V and 7 bases at J, with 11 bases between. Germline V CDR1 and CDR2: MNHEY, SVGEGT. CDR3 in amino acids: CASRTGVTQYF. The CDR3 nucleotides read TGTGCCAGCCGGACTGGGGTGACCCAGTACTTC.

This clonotype was recorded at least ten times. V is TRBV6-5 and J is TRBJ2-2, with D possibly matching TRBD2 (5 bases). Trimming cost V 2 bases and J 10 bases, with 14 bases left between them. Germline V lookup: CDR1 MNHEY, CDR2 SVGAGI. The CDR3 loop spans 14 amino acids. The chain's CDR3 is CASSYRSDYTELFF. The CDR3 coding sequence is TGTGCCAGCAGTTACCGGTCAGACTATACGGAGCTGTTTTTT.

This clonotype was detected a few times. The chain couples TRBV24-1 to TRBJ1-1, with 7 bases aligning to TRBD1. From germline, CDR1 is KGHDR and CDR2 SFDVKD. The length of the CDR3 is 14 residues. The V gene end was trimmed by 11 bases and the J gene end by 0 bases; junction bases not matched to a gene: 8. The CDR3 is CAIRGPLMNTEAFF. In DNA form, the CDR3 reads TGTGCCATAAGGGGGCCGCTCATGAACACTGAAGCTTTCTTT.

This clonotype was detected ten times or more. This chain uses TRBV12-3 or TRBV12-4 with TRBJ2-7; a weak D match, TRBD2 (6 bases). V lost 3 bases to trimming and J lost 3 bases, with 9 bases between them. There are 13 residues in the CDR3. CDR3 protein: CASSFGGGYEQYF. In DNA form, the CDR3 reads TGTGCCAGCAGTTTCGGGGGAGGCTACGAGCAGTACTTC.

In this sample, this clonotype turned up many times. The CDR3 spells CASSQREMIGNTIYF. The CDR3 DNA reads as TGTGCCAGCAGCCAAAGGGAGATGATTGGAAACACCATATATTTT. J is TRBJ1-3 and V is TRBV6-2 or TRBV6-3; no reliable D call. The germline V gene encodes CDR1 MNHEY and CDR2 SVGEGT. The CDR3 runs to 15 residues. Deletions cut 6 bases from V and 3 bases from J, with 15 bases between.

Worth noting for this clonotype: A much bigger clone sits one base away, suggesting this may be a read error. This chain links TRBV7-6 with TRBJ2-5; possible D gene TRBD1, 6 bases. The V and J ends lost 3 bases and 0 bases respectively, with 11 bases between them. CDR3 size: 15 residues. Germline V gives CDR1 SGHVS, CDR2 FNYEAQ. The CDR3 DNA reads TGTGCCAGCAGCTTTCCCGACAGGTACCAAGAGACCCAGTACTTC. Residues: CASSFPDRYQETQYF.

This clonotype was detected only a few times. V usage is TRBV3-1 and J usage is TRBJ2-3; D might be TRBD2 (7 bases). The CDR3 runs to 16 residues. Germline V gene lookup returns CDR1 LGHDT and CDR2 YNNKEL (reference sequence). Deletions cut 2 bases from V and 2 bases from J, with 14 bases between. CDR3 in DNA: TGTGCCAGCAGCCAAAATGCGGGGGCCATCACAGATACGCAGTATTTT. Its translation: CASSQNAGAITDTQYF.

This chain joins TRBV4-2 and TRBJ1-1; D gene unclear. Per the germline V gene, CDR1 is LGHNA and CDR2 is YNFKEQ. The CDR3 covers 14 residues. V was pared by 0 bases and J by 5 bases, with 10 bases between. The CDR3 coding sequence is TGTGCCAGCAGCCAAGATCAACGGGAGACTGAAGCTTTCTTT. This sequence encodes CASSQDQRETEAFF.

This clonotype was seen more than once but under ten times. The chain recombines TRBV28 with TRBJ2-7, with a weak D call TRBD1 (6 bases). Germline values: CDR1 MDHEN, CDR2 SYDVKM. With 7 bases removed from V and 7 bases from J, the gap between germline ends came to 20 bases. The CDR3 has 14 residues. For the CDR3, the DNA is TGTGCCAGCAATCACCAGGACAGTCCTACGGAGCAGTACTTC. Protein product: CASNHQDSPTEQYF.

The rearrangement joins TRBV18 to TRBJ2-3, with no clear D. The CDR3 extends over 15 amino acids. Trimming shortened V by 6 bases and J by 0 bases, and 13 bases separated the two germline ends. The germline V gene has CDR1 KGHSH and CDR2 LQKENI. The CDR3 DNA sequence: TGTGCCAGCTCCCCTAGGACCGGGAGCACAGATACGCAGTATTTT. The encoded protein is CASSPRTGSTDTQYF.

This clonotype showed up many times. This chain connects TRBV4-1 to TRBJ1-1, with no clear D. There are 16 residues in the CDR3. Germline V gene lookup returns CDR1 MGHRA and CDR2 YSYEKL. V was pared by 0 bases and J by 0 bases, with 11 bases between. This chain's CDR3 is CASSQDGRLLNTEAFF. CDR3 bases: TGCGCCAGCAGCCAAGATGGTAGGTTACTGAACACTGAAGCTTTCTTT.

This clonotype was seen many times. The chain is built from TRBV4-1 and TRBJ1-1, with TRBD1 identical over 8 bases. Germline V lookup: CDR1 MGHRA, CDR2 YSYEKL. The CDR3 is 17 amino acids. The V segment lost 4 bases and the J segment 3 bases; nucleotides outside the gene matches: 13. CDR3 coding DNA: TGCGCCAGCAGCCCTCGAGGACAGGGTATTAAGGACACTGAAGCTTTCTTT. This encodes CASSPRGQGIKDTEAFF.